One and the same sample provided the 20 T cell receptor beta chains below, sequenced in a study of T cells in Graves' hyperthyroidism and ophthalmopathy (dated by TCRdb to about 2019). Libraries were prepared through multiplex PCR. Sequencing used an Illumina HiSeq 2000. TCR beta CDR3 regions were amplified from RNA transcripts. A first-round RT-PCR of the TCR CDR3 used the HTBI primer set with the Qiagen OneStep RT-PCR kit. In TCRdb, the public reads were trimmed at Q25 with fastp and aligned with MiXCR, with productive beta chains retained. Rows with one shared CDR3 protein collapse into an entry with the most common genes and DNA. The sample table lists about 640,000 distinct CDR3 sequences, less than 25% of them with a count of one. The top ten clones comprise under 35% of the sample. The specimen was blood. The receptor set was obtained from a young man with Graves' ophthalmopathy.

The chain couples TRBV28 to TRBJ1-3; possible D gene TRBD1, 5 bases. Trimming pared 2 bases from V and 0 bases from J, leaving 14 bases between. There are 17 residues in the CDR3. Germline lookup yields CDR1 MDHEN and CDR2 SYDVKM. CDR3 sequence (DNA): TGTGCCAGCAGTTTAAGCCCCCAGGGACTCTCTGGAAACACCATATATTTT. Translated, it gives CASSLSPQGLSGNTIYF.

This clonotype appeared many times. The chain has TRBV6-1 and TRBJ1-1; perhaps TRBD1 as D (5 bases). Per germline, CDR1 MNHNS and CDR2 SASEGT. V was trimmed by 2 bases and J by 1 base, leaving 17 bases between them. The CDR3 contains 17 residues. The CDR3 protein is CASSEKLGVTANTEAFF. Written as DNA, the CDR3 is TGTGCCAGCAGTGAAAAGTTAGGGGTGACGGCGAACACTGAAGCTTTCTTT.

V and J are TRBV12-3 or TRBV12-4 and TRBJ1-2; D call uncertain. The CDR3 extends over 13 amino acids. V was clipped by 7 bases and J by 2 bases, with 11 bases between them. The CDR3 sequence: CASTSGFNYGYTF. The CDR3 region has the DNA TGTGCCAGCACCTCGGGTTTCAACTATGGCTACACCTTC.

Only a few counts were recorded for this clonotype. The rearrangement links TRBV7-6 to TRBJ2-3, with 9 positions matching TRBD2. The junction had 3 bases not matched to a gene; V was cut back by 4 bases and J by 4 bases. The germline CDR1 and CDR2 sequences are SGHVS and FNYEAQ. The CDR3 totals 14 residues. This CDR3 reads CASSYSGRPDTQYF. The CDR3, as DNA: TGTGCCAGCAGCTATAGCGGGAGACCAGATACGCAGTATTTT.

The sample holds a few counts of this clonotype. This sequence joins TRBV28 and TRBJ2-7; 7 nucleotides line up with TRBD1. Germline V lookup: CDR1 MDHEN, CDR2 SYDVKM. CDR3 size: 14 residues. Trimming cost V 5 bases and J 3 bases; bases outside gene matches: 7. The CDR3 reads CASSKPGQNYEQYF. DNA of the CDR3: TGTGCCAGCAGTAAACCGGGACAGAACTACGAGCAGTACTTC.

This chain's CDR3 is CASSQGSINYGYTF. The CDR3 nucleotides are TGTGCCAGCAGCCAAGGGAGCATTAACTATGGCTACACCTTC. The J gene is TRBJ1-2, the V gene TRBV3-1; D uncertain. The CDR3 has 14 residues. Trimming took off 1 base at V and 1 base at J, with 7 bases between the two ends. Germline V gives CDR1 LGHDT, CDR2 YNNKEL (reference sequence).

This clonotype was found a few times. The genes are TRBV10-3 and TRBJ2-1; 10 bases align to TRBD2. J lost 6 bases, V lost 5 bases, and 13 bases had no gene match. CDR3 length: 17 amino acids. CDR1 and CDR2 from the germline V gene are ENHRY and SYGVKD. The CDR3 coding sequence is TGTGCCATCAGTTTCGGGTCATTAGCGGGAGGACCCAATGAGCAGTTCTTC. It yields the protein CAISFGSLAGGPNEQFF.

The count of this clonotype is one. The chain employs TRBV6-9 and TRBJ2-1; D tentatively fits TRBD1 or TRBD2 (5 bases each). The DNA end is a closer match to TRBJ2-7, so the J assignment may be wrong. The germline CDR1 and CDR2 sequences are MNHGY and SVAAGI. The CDR3 length is 18 residues. The CDR3: CASSYTSTMGEVPSEQYF. CDR3 coding DNA: TGTGCCAGCAGTTACACATCGACCATGGGGGAAGTACCCTCTGAGCAGTACTTC.

This clonotype has only a few counts. The CDR3, as DNA: TGTGCCAGCAGCCCAGGGGGTATAAACTACAATGAGCAGTTCTTC. Encoded protein: CASSPGGINYNEQFF. The rearrangement links TRBV7-2 to TRBJ2-1, with 7 bases lining up with TRBD1. J was trimmed by 3 bases and V by 5 bases; bases with no gene match: 7. CDR3 length: 15 residues. Looked up from germline, CDR1 is SGHTA and CDR2 is FQGNSA.

This clonotype occurred a few times. The chain carries TRBV28 and TRBJ2-1, with a tentative D call TRBD1 (6 bases). V was cut by 5 bases and J by 3 bases, with 14 bases left in between. This CDR3 region has 15 residues. The V gene's germline CDR1 is MDHEN and CDR2 SYDVKM. CDR3 DNA: TGTGCCAGCAGTGCAACAGGGTTGGGCTACAATGAGCAGTTCTTC. This encodes CASSATGLGYNEQFF.

To note about this clonotype: One end of the junction varies from germline; a read error may be responsible. The CDR3 DNA is TGCGCCAGCAGTGAGTCCCACGAGCAGTACTTC. The encoded protein is CASSESHEQYF. The rearrangement uses TRBV6-1 and TRBJ2-7, with unresolved D. The CDR3 totals 11 residues. Germline V gene data show CDR1 as MNHNS and CDR2 as SASEGT.

The V and J genes are TRBV20-1 and TRBJ2-1; 12 bases match TRBD2. Germline CDR1 reads DFQATT; CDR2 reads SNEGSKA (reference sequence). Trimming at V came to 4 bases and at J to 4 bases, leaving 5 bases not matched to a gene. The CDR3 runs to 15 residues. The CDR3 region is CSAIASGRGYNEQFF. The CDR3 DNA reads as TGCAGTGCTATAGCTAGCGGGAGGGGTTACAATGAGCAGTTCTTC.

This clonotype was seen only a few times. This chain joins TRBV7-3 and TRBJ1-2; 8 positions agree with TRBD1. This CDR3 is 17 amino acids long. Germline trimming cut 5 bases from V and 4 bases from J; bases unmatched to any gene: 15. The germline gives CDR1 SGHTA, CDR2 FQGTGA. CDR3 nucleotide sequence: TGTGCCAGCAGCCCCCAGGGGGCCCCCGGGCGTACCTATGGCTACACCTTC. Protein: CASSPQGAPGRTYGYTF. Filled out from reference TRBV7-3 and TRBJ1-2, the complete variable domain reads GAGVSQTPSNKVTEKGKYVELRCDPISGHTALYWYRQSLGQGPEFLIYFQGTGAADDSGLPNDRFFAVRPEGSVSTLKIQRTERGDSAVYLCASSPQGAPGRTYGYTFGSGTRLTVV.

The V and J genes are TRBV6-1 and TRBJ2-3; 12 nucleotides match TRBD2. Germline CDR1 reads MNHNS; CDR2 reads SASEGT. CDR3 length: 17 residues. J was trimmed by 4 bases and V by 5 bases; bases with no gene match: 10. CDR3 DNA: TGTGCCAGCAGTCCTAGACTAGCGGGAGAGCCGGCAGATACGCAGTATTTT. Translation: CASSPRLAGEPADTQYF.

The V gene is TRBV6-2 or TRBV6-3, the J gene TRBJ2-5, with TRBD2 matching 14 bases. Losses at the gene ends were 6 bases for V and 5 bases for J; bases not matched to a gene: 8. Germline V gene lookup returns CDR1 MNHEY and CDR2 SVGEGT. This CDR3 contains 16 residues. Written as DNA, the CDR3 is TGTGCCAGCAGCCCGGGACTAGCGGGAGAGTGGGAGACCCAGTACTTC. Protein product: CASSPGLAGEWETQYF.

This clonotype has more than one count but fewer than ten. The chain joins TRBV28 to TRBJ2-7; 14 bases fit TRBD2. V shed 7 bases and J 6 bases; nucleotides not matched to a gene: 14. Per germline, CDR1 MDHEN and CDR2 SYDVKM. The CDR3 has 17 residues. The CDR3: CASTPWGTSGSKAEQYF. The CDR3 bases are TGTGCCAGCACCCCTTGGGGGACTAGCGGGAGTAAGGCCGAGCAGTACTTC.

This clonotype has just a few counts. The rearrangement uses TRBV7-9 and TRBJ1-5; weak D call: TRBD1 (6 bases). The CDR3 consists of 15 residues. V was cut by 4 bases and J by 3 bases, with 13 bases left in between. Germline-derived CDR1 and CDR2 are SEHNR and FQNEAQ (reference sequence). CDR3 sequence: CASSSTGNYNQPQHF. Here the CDR3 DNA reads TGTGCCAGCAGCTCCACAGGGAATTACAATCAGCCCCAGCATTTT.

This clonotype was counted ten times or more. This sequence joins TRBV29-1 and TRBJ2-7; tentatively, D is TRBD1 or TRBD2 (5 bases each). The CDR3 has 14 residues. Trimming took 1 base from V and 0 from J, leaving 10 bases between them. Per the germline V gene, CDR1 is SQVTM and CDR2 is ANQGSEA. CDR3 sequence: CSVEGDGDSYEQYF. In DNA form, the CDR3 reads TGCAGCGTTGAAGGGGACGGGGACTCCTACGAGCAGTACTTC.

This clonotype came up many times. This chain links TRBV5-8 with TRBJ1-1; TRBD1 matches at 7 bases. The CDR3 extends over 16 amino acids. V was clipped by 3 bases and J by 11 bases; unmatched bases: 19. The germline V gene encodes CDR1 SGHTS and CDR2 YDEGEE. CDR3 nucleotides: TGTGCCAGCAGCTCGCGGACCAACGACAGGGTGGTCGGGGCTTTCTTT. Protein: CASSSRTNDRVVGAFF. Full variable domain (missing parts from reference TRBV5-8 and TRBJ1-1): EAGVTQSPTHLIKTRGQQATLRCSPISGHTSVYWYQQALGLGLQFLLWYDEGEERNRGNFPPRFSGRQFPNYSSELNVNALELEDSALYLCASSSRTNDRVVGAFFGQGTRLTVV.

This clonotype turned up a few times. The rearrangement uses TRBV3-1 and TRBJ2-3, with TRBD2 matching over 9 bases. CDR3 length: 18 residues. The ends lost 0 bases at V and 2 bases at J; junction bases unmatched: 9. The germline gives CDR1 LGHDT, CDR2 YNNKEL (reference sequence). Here the CDR3 reads CASSQELGLAGLTDTQYF. CDR3 in DNA: TGTGCCAGCAGCCAAGAATTAGGTCTAGCGGGGCTCACAGATACGCAGTATTTT.